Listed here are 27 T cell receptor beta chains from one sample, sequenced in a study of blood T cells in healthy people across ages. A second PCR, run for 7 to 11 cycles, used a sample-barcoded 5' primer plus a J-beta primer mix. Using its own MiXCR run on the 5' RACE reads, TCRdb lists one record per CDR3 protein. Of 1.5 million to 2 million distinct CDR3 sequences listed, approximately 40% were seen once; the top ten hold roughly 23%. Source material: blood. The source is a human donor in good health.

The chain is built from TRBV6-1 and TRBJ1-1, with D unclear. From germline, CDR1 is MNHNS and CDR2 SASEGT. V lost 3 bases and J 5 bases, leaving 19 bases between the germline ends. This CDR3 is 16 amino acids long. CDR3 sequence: CASSDRPPDGRTEAFF. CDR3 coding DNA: TGTGCCAGCAGTGACCGACCTCCTGATGGTAGGACTGAAGCTTTCTTT.

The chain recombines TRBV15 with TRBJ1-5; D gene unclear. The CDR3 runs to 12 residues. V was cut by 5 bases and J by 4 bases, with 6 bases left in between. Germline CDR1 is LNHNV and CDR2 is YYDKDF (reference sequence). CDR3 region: CATSGPNQPQHF. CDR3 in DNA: TGTGCCACCAGCGGCCCAAATCAGCCCCAGCATTTT.

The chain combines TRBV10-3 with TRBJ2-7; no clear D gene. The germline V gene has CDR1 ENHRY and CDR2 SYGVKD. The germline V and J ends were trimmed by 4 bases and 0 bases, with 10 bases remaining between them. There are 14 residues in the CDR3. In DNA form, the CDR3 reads TGTGCCATCAGTGCAGTTGGGATCTCCTACGAGCAGTACTTC. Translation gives CAISAVGISYEQYF.

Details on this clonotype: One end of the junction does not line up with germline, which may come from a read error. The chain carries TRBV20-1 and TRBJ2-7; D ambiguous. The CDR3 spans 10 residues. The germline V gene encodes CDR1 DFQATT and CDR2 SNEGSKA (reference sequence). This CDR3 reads CSARGYGQYF. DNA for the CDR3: TGCAGTGCTAGAGGTTACGGGCAGTACTTC.

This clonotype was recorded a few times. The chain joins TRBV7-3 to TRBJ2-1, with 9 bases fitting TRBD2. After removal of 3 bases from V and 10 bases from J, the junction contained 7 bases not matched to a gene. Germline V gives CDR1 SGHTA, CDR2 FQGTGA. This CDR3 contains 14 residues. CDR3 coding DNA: TGTGCCAGCAGCTTTGGCGGGGGGGCGCAAGAGCAGTTCTTC. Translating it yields CASSFGGGAQEQFF. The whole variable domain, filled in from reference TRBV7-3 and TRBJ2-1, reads GAGVSQTPSNKVTEKGKYVELRCDPISGHTALYWYRQSLGQGPEFLIYFQGTGAADDSGLPNDRFFAVRPEGSVSTLKIQRTERGDSAVYLCASSFGGGAQEQFFGPGTRLTVL.

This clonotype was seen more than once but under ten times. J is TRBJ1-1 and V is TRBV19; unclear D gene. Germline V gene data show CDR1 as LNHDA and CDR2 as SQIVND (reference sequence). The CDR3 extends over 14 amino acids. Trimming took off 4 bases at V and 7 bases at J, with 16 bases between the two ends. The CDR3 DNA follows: TGTGCCAGTAGTACAACGGACCGAAATAATGAAGCTTTCTTT. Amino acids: CASSTTDRNNEAFF.

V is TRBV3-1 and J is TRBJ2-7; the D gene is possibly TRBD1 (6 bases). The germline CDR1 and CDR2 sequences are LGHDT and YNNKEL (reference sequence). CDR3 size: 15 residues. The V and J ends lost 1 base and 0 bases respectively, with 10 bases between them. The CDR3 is CASSQGQADSYEQYF. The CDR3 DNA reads TGTGCCAGCAGCCAAGGACAGGCCGACTCCTACGAGCAGTACTTC.

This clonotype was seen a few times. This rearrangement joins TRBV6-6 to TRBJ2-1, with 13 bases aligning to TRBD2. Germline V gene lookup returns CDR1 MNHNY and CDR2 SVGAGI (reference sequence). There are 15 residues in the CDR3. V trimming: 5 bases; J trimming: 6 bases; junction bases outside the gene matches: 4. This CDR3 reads CASSPTSGGTNEQFF. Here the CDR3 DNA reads TGTGCCAGCAGTCCGACTAGCGGGGGGACCAATGAGCAGTTCTTC.

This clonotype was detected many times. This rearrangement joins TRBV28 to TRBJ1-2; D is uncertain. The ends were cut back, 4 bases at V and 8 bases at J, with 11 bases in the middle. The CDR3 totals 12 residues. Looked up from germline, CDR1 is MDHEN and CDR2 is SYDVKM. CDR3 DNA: TGTGCCAGCAGTTCCGGGGTGAGGGGCTACACCTTC. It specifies CASSSGVRGYTF.

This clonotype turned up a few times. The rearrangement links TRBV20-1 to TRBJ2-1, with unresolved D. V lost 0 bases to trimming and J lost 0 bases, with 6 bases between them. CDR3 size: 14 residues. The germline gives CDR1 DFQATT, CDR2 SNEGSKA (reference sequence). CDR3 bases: TGCAGTGCTAGAGATTCTTTCTCCTACAATGAGCAGTTCTTC. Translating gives CSARDSFSYNEQFF.

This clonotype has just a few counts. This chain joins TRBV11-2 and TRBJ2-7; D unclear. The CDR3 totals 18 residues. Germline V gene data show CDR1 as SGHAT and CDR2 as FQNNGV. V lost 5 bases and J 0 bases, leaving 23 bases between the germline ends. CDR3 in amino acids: CASSLKYVSESSSYEQYF. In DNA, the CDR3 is TGTGCCAGCAGCCTAAAATACGTGAGTGAATCAAGCTCCTACGAGCAGTACTTC.

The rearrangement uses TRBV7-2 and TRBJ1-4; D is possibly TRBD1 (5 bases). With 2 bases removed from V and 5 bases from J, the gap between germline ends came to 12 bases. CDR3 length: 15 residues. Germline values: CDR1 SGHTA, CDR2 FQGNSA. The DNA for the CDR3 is TGTGCCAGCAGCTTAAGTGAGGGGTGGAATGAAAAACTGTTTTTT. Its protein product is CASSLSEGWNEKLFF.

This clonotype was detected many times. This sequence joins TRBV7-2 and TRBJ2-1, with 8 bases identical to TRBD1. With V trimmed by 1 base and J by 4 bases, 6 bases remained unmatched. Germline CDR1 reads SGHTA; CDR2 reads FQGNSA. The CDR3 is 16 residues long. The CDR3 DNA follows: TGTGCCAGCAGCTTAGGAGCAGGGGGCCCTTACAATGAGCAGTTCTTC. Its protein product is CASSLGAGGPYNEQFF.

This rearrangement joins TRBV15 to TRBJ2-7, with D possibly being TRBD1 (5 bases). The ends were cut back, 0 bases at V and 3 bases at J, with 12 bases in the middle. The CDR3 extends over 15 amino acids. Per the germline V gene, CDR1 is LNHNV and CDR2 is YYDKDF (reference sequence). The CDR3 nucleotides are TGTGCCACCAGCAGAGATCTAGGGGTTTACTACGAGCAGTACTTC. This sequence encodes CATSRDLGVYYEQYF.

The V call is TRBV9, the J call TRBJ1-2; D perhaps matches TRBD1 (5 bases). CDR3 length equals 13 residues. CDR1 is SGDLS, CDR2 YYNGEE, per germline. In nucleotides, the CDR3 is TGTGCAAGCGGGGCAGGGCATAACTATGGCTACACCTTC. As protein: CASGAGHNYGYTF.

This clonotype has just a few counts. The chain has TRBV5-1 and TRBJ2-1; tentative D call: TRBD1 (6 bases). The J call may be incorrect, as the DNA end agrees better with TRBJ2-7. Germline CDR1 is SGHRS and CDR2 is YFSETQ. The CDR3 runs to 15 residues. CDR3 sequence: CASSLAGQLPYEQYF. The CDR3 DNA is TGCGCCAGCAGCTTGGCCGGACAGTTGCCCTACGAGCAGTACTTC.

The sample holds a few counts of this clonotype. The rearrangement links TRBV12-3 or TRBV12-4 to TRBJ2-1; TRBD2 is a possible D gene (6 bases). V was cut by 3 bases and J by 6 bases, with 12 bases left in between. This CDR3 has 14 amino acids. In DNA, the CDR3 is TGTGCCAGCAGTTTTGGGGGGTTCGGCAATGAGCAGTTCTTC. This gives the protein CASSFGGFGNEQFF.

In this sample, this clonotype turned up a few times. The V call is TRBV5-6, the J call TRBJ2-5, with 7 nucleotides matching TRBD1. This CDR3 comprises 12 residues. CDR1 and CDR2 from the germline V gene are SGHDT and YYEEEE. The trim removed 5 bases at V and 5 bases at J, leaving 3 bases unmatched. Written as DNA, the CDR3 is TGTGCCAGCAGGGACAGGTGGGAGACCCAGTACTTC. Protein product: CASRDRWETQYF.

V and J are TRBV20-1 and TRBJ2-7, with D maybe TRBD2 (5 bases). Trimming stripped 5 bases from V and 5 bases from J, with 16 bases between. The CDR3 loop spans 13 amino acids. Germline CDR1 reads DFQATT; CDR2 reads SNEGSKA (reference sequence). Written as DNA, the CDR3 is TGCAGTGCTCGGGGTGGGCGTATCCACGAGCAGTACTTC. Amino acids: CSARGGRIHEQYF.

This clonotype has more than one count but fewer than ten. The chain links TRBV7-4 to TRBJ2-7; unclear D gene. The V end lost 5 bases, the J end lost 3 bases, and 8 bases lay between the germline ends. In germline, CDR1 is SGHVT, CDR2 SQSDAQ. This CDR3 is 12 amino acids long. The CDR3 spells CASSNSVYEQYF. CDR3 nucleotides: TGTGCCAGCAGCAACAGTGTCTACGAGCAGTACTTC.

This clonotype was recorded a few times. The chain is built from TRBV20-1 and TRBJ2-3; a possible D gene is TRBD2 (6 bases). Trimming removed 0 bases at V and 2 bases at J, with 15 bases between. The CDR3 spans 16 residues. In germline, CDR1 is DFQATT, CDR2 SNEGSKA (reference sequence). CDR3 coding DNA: TGCAGTGCTAGAGATAATTGGCGGGGACCCACAGATACGCAGTATTTT. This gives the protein CSARDNWRGPTDTQYF.

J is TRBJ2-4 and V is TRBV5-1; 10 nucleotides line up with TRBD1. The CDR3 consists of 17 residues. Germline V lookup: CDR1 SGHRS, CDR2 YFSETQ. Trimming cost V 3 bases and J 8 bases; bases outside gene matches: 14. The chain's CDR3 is CASSSQPPTGTGDIQYF. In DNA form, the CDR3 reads TGCGCCAGCAGCTCCCAACCGCCCACTGGGACAGGGGACATTCAGTACTTC.

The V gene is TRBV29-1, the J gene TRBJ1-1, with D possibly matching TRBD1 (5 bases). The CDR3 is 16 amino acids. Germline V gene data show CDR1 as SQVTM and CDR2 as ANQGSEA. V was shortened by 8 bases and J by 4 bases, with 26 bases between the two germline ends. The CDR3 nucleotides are TGCAGCCTAGCCCGGGTCAGCCTCGCCGGGGGCACTGAAGCTTTCTTT. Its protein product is CSLARVSLAGGTEAFF.

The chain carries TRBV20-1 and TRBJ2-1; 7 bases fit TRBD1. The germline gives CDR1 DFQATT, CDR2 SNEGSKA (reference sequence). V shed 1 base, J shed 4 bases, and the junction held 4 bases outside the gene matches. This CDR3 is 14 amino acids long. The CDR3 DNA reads TGCAGTGCTAGAGGGACAGGCCTATACAATGAGCAGTTCTTC. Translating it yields CSARGTGLYNEQFF.

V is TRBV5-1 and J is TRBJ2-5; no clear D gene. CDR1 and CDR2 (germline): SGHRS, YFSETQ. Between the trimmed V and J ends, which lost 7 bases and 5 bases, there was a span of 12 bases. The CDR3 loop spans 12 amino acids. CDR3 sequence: CASGPDGETQYF. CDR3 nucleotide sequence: TGCGCCAGCGGCCCCGACGGGGAGACCCAGTACTTC.

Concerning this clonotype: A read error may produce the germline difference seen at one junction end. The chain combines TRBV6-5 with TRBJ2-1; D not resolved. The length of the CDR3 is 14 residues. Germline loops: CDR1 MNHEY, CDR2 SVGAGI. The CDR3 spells CANSYSTVFNEQFF. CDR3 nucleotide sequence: TGTGCCAACAGTTACTCGACCGTATTCAATGAGCAGTTCTTC.

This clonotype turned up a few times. CDR3 region: CASSEGRGEQFF. Here the CDR3 DNA reads TGTGCCAGCAGTGAAGGGAGAGGGGAGCAGTTCTTC. The chain joins TRBV25-1 to TRBJ2-1; D is perhaps TRBD2 (5 bases). The germline V gene encodes CDR1 MGHDK and CDR2 SYGVNS. V dropped 2 bases and J dropped 10 bases, with 9 bases sitting between them. CDR3 size: 12 residues. Filled out from reference TRBV25-1 and TRBJ2-1, the complete variable domain reads EADIYQTPRYLVIGTGKKITLECSQTMGHDKMYWYQQDPGMELHLIHYSYGVNSTEKGDLSSESTVSRIRTEHFPLTLESARPSHTSQYLCASSEGRGEQFFGPGTRLTVL.